The 9 T cell receptor beta chains listed next were all sequenced from one sample in a study of blood T cell repertoires in COVID-19. Using immunoSEQ multiplex PCR, the repertoire was profiled, and TCRdb retains in-frame clones only, with some absent. The sample consists of 110,000 to 150,000 clones, over 70% of them appearing once. The sample consisted of PBMCs or T cells enriched from blood (not recorded which). These receptor sequences come from a man aged 55 to 69 who had recovered from COVID-19.

The chain has TRBV3-1 (or the pseudogene TRBV3-2) and TRBJ1-1; TRBD1 is a possible D gene (5 bases). Trimming pared 0 bases from V and 4 bases from J, leaving 12 bases between. This CDR3 contains 15 residues. Germline lookup yields CDR1 LGHDT and CDR2 YNNKEL (reference sequence). CDR3 DNA sequence: TGTGCCAGCAGCCAAGATCCGGCAGGGCGCACTGAAGCTTTCTTT. It codes for CASSQDPAGRTEAFF.

The chain joins TRBV28 to TRBJ1-1, with TRBD1 matching over 7 bases. V trimming: 5 bases; J trimming: 9 bases; junction bases outside the gene matches: 6. In germline, CDR1 is MDHEN, CDR2 SYDVKM. The CDR3 runs to 12 residues. The CDR3 DNA follows: TGTGCCAGCAGTAGTGGGACAGATAAAGCTTTCTTT. Amino acid sequence: CASSSGTDKAFF.

The chain has TRBV29-1 and TRBJ2-7; 9 bases line up with TRBD2. Germline V CDR1 and CDR2: SQVTM, ANQGSEA. Trimming cost V 8 bases and J 6 bases; bases outside gene matches: 8. This CDR3 comprises 12 residues. This CDR3 reads CSFAGGPGEQYF. DNA for the CDR3: TGCAGCTTTGCGGGGGGGCCGGGCGAGCAGTACTTC.

The V gene is TRBV1, the J gene TRBJ1-1. TRBV1 is described as a pseudogene. The CDR3 loop spans 13 amino acids. The CDR3: CTCVIFVGTEAFF. DNA of the CDR3: TGCACCTGCGTTATTTTTGTCGGGACTGAAGCTTTCTTT.

The chain joins TRBV21-1 to TRBJ2-1; the DNA was not compared with TRBD1, the D call given in the table. TRBV21-1 is noted as a pseudogene. The CDR3 totals 17 residues. The CDR3 sequence: CASKSKIKDTVCDEQFF. CDR3 sequence (DNA): TGTGCCAGCAAAAGCAAAATAAAGGACACAGTGTGCGATGAGCAGTTCTTC.

Remarks on this clone: Other nucleotide sequences from this sample produce the same CDR3. The V and J genes are TRBV28 and TRBJ1-2; TRBD1 is a possible D gene (5 bases). The CDR3 loop spans 13 amino acids. CDR1 MDHEN and CDR2 SYDVKM come from the germline V gene. Deletions cut 6 bases from V and 4 bases from J, with 12 bases between. This CDR3 reads CASSNGGGYGYTF. The DNA for the CDR3 is TGTGCCAGCAGCAATGGGGGGGGCTATGGCTACACCTTC.

V and J are TRBV6-1 and TRBJ1-2; D perhaps matches TRBD1 (6 bases). This CDR3 has 14 amino acids. Between the trimmed V and J ends, which lost 0 bases and 7 bases, there was a span of 12 bases. The germline CDR1 and CDR2 sequences are MNHNS and SASEGT. DNA of the CDR3: TGTGCCAGCAGTGAAGCAAGGGGGATGGGTGGCTACACCTTC. Amino acids: CASSEARGMGGYTF.

This chain uses TRBV5-4 with TRBJ1-5, with no clear D. This CDR3 has 15 amino acids. Germline lookup yields CDR1 SGHNT and CDR2 YYREEE (reference sequence). V was pared by 5 bases and J by 3 bases, with 15 bases between. The CDR3 sequence: CASSIDLSPNQPQHF. CDR3 DNA sequence: TGTGCCAGCAGTATAGATCTCTCCCCCAATCAGCCCCAGCATTTT.

The chain carries TRBV4-2 and TRBJ1-4; TRBD1 aligns across 7 bases. The CDR3 runs 15 residues. Germline values: CDR1 LGHNA, CDR2 YNFKEQ. Trimming removed 5 bases from V and 8 bases from J; junction bases left unmatched: 11. The DNA of the CDR3 is TGTGCCAGCAGCTCACGGACAGGCGTCGACGAAAAACTGTTTTTT. It codes for CASSSRTGVDEKLFF.